This T cell receptor (beta chain) was sequenced during a study of cytomegalovirus exposure and HLA in healthy donors listed by TCRdb under 2017. In terms of the full investigation: An earlier analysis of several hundred of the donors reported roughly 300 Gb of sequence data and approximately 110 million unique TCR beta sequences from 150 million to 200 million T cells. In an earlier analysis of roughly 580 of the donors, high-throughput TCR beta sequencing was used to judge whether each TCR beta V gene segment behaved as functional or pseudogenic. The number of typed donors differed by locus: roughly 629-630 for A, B, C, DRB1 and DQB1; approximately 520 for DQA1; fewer than 610 for DPA1; and 400 to 480 for DPB1. Using immunosequencing, the study profiled T cell repertoires from 666 subjects and related those repertoires to cytomegalovirus serostatus. Of the 350 to 450 genotyped donors, around 81% fell in the genetic ancestry cluster associated with self-reported Caucasian donors. To predict cytomegalovirus infection status, the study combined high-throughput TCR immunosequencing, statistical association of individual TCRs with disease status, and machine learning. Approximately 330 gigabases of sequencing data and around 85 million unique TCR sequences made up an early release that covered several hundred HLA-typed donors. A later analysis re-examined previously published TCR beta repertoires from 500 to 700 donors and added high-resolution HLA genotyping to investigate patterns of TCR occurrence. Four or five DR-DQ haplotypes were handled as single units for association and clustering because linkage in the cohort was strong. Alongside the repertoire data, information on donor age, sex, ethnicity and CMV serostatus was compiled. Every discovery cohort repertoire had been produced on one sequencing platform. Rather than using new phenotypic data, the later analysis identified candidate immune exposures from TCR beta sequences and from how often those sequences occurred across donors. The study was designed to test whether signatures of past pathogen exposure could be identified by cataloging public T cell receptors. In addition to the first cohort of approximately 650 subjects, a separate validation cohort of about 120 different subjects was used. Both class I and class II loci were covered by HLA typing, at four-digit resolution. Among roughly 370 genotyped donors of the cohort, an average of approximately 230,000 unique TCR beta nucleotide sequences were sequenced per donor, about a sixth of them non-productive. In a later genetic analysis, genome-wide SNP genotypes for about three fifths of the roughly 670 donors were used, and that subset was treated as a discovery cohort. Study-wide findings and limitations: The 87-base-pair reads could not distinguish some IMGT-functional V segments, including TRBV6-2 and TRBV6-3, so those segments were excluded. While some public TCRs were present in many individuals, most TCR sequences turned up only very rarely across donors. A later analysis found that TCR association rates varied across HLA loci, with DRB1 alleles showing the most associated TCRs and HLA-C alleles the fewest. Only TCR beta chains were sequenced in this cohort, and the absence of alpha or paired-chain data limited detectable features. The classifier was reported to diagnose cytomegalovirus status with high specificity and sensitivity in both the original and validation cohorts. In a later analysis, HLA-associated TCR beta chains showed more clonal expansion and lower generation probabilities than non-associated chains that were equally common. For the cohort, immune exposure information was limited to CMV serostatus. Because HLA typing was unavailable for some donors at each locus, only the typed subset was used in association tests. Compared with the 666-donor mean, donors in an Asian-associated ancestry cluster had fewer N-insertions in productive TCRs, according to a later genetic analysis. According to a later analysis, most CMV-associated TCR beta chains appeared to be HLA-restricted, and the HLA associations seemed to be driven largely by CMV exposure. The authors suggested that the approach could potentially be extended to other disease states and immunological phenotypes. Linkage disequilibrium might explain the correlated functional status among segregating V segments, but an unknown experimental factor could not be excluded. In the study, around 160 TCR beta chains were listed as associated with cytomegalovirus. According to a later analysis, parvovirus B19, influenza, CMV and Epstein-Barr virus appeared linked to several top co-occurrence clusters. Roughly uniform sequencing depth across donors was assumed in presence/absence analyses, although this assumption may not hold. The earlier analysis of about 600 of the donors excluded some 16 rarely observed V segments, including chromosome 9 orphons, because counts were too low. A further reported finding was that TCR beta sequences accurately predicted the HLA-A and HLA-B alleles for most subjects in the first cohort. In an earlier analysis of fewer than 700 of the donors, most TCR beta V segments appeared in productive rearrangements about 87% or about 30% of the time, broadly matching IMGT annotations. Strong co-occurrence of HLA alleles, especially DR and DQ, made assigning TCR associations to individual alleles difficult. A cluster of highly shared sequence variants was judged likely to be a technical artifact of the sequencing pipeline. In vitro tests confirmed that a few of the cytomegalovirus-associated TCR beta chains recognize cytomegalovirus antigens. V-gene and J-gene trimming of TCR beta chains was associated with a missense DCLRE1C variant in a later genetic analysis, and the association was replicated in an independent cohort. A later analysis associated around 16,000 TCR beta sequences with specific HLA alleles at a false discovery rate of 0.05.

A note on this clone: This clone's antigen is unknown. It has no much larger one-base neighbor in the sample; base qualities were not kept.

Library preparation employed the immunoSEQ multiplex PCR assay. For the multiplex PCR, a mixture combining 60 forward primers for TCR Vbeta segments and 13 reverse primers for TCR Jbeta segments was used. The CDR3 region of rearranged TCR beta genes was amplified from genomic DNA by a multiplex PCR assay. The Illumina HiSeq System was used to sequence the amplified TCR beta libraries as 87-base-pair reads. Per the original workflow: Across the roughly 670 repertoires, a later analysis counted 75 million to 90 million unique TCR beta chains, approximately 10 million of which were shared by at least two donors. Raw reads were error-corrected and collapsed into unique sequences with a nearest-neighbor algorithm that merged closely related sequences to remove PCR and sequencing errors. To assign V, D and J gene segments, CDR3 sequences were aligned to IMGT reference sequences. For a sequence to be retained, a match of at least six nucleotides was required to both a V gene segment and a J gene segment. A rearrangement was called productive if the CDR3 had no stop codons and remained in frame with V and J, and every other rearrangement was called non-productive. Following IMGT convention, CDR3 was defined as the stretch from the second conserved V-encoded cysteine to the conserved J-encoded phenylalanine. Sequences without an unambiguous match to a single V gene segment were excluded from the earlier analysis of 450 to 650 of the donors. In an earlier analysis of 587 of the donors, V segments were called functional above 56.7% productive rearrangements and were called segregating when the between-donor standard deviation exceeded 5%. A statistical classification framework was built to diagnose cytomegalovirus status from the catalog of TCR beta chain sequences. A later analysis assigned V and J genes by comparing TCR nucleotide sequences with IMGT/GENE-DB human TR gene sequences. Using the TCRdist pipeline, a later analysis assigned CDR3 sequences along with most-parsimonious VDJ recombination scenarios. A later analysis defined each TCR beta chain by its CDR3 amino acid sequence plus V-gene family, and excluded reads lacking a unique V-gene family. In a later analysis, nearly 600 highly shared, low-generation-probability nucleotide sequences were removed to address suspected cross-contamination and a sequencing artifact. A later analysis calculated a clonal expansion index for each public chain from normalized within-repertoire ranks of inferred template counts. In a later analysis, generation probabilities were computed with a VDJ recombination model fitted to out-of-frame rearrangements, and the resulting probabilities were checked against IGoR. A later analysis scored TCR-TCR, TCR-HLA and TCR-CMV co-occurrence with hypergeometric tests, applying a repertoire-size bias correction to TCR pairs. False discovery rates were estimated in a later analysis by permuting HLA or CMV assignments 20 times. A later analysis grouped co-occurring TCRs with DBSCAN, adding TCRdist sequence similarity when clustering within HLA-allele-positive subsets. Co-occurrence clustering excluded repertoires with fewer than 30,000 or more than 120,000 public chains, plus five with anomalous nucleotide sharing. TCRdb took this table from immuneACCESS and kept in-frame rearrangements with V and J called. Such tables lack part of the clones; where checked against another copy, unresolved V genes explain under half of the gap, and the rest is unexplained. The DNA gave D and trimming, while V, J and clone size come from that table. A total of tens of thousands of clones appear in this sample, about 67% of them only once. The top ten hold about 32% of the sample.

In total, approximately 690 healthy bone marrow donors made up the cohort. At the time of sampling, all cohort members were nominally healthy, though unrecorded immune exposures were likely present. The donor was CMV seropositive and was included in the group of 300 or so seropositive cohort members. A peripheral blood sample was provided by each donor, and peripheral blood mononuclear cells were used for TCR beta sequencing. The Qiagen DNeasy Blood Extraction Kit was used to extract genomic DNA from the blood cell samples. There are 18 amino acids in the CDR3, from cysteine to phenylalanine inclusive. This entry keeps only the CDR3 DNA: 54 bases, framed from base 1. The germline V gene encodes CDR1 SGHDT and CDR2 YYEEEE. After removal of 2 bases from V and 4 bases from J, the junction retains 12 bases not matched to a gene.

Recombination joined TRBV5-6 with TRBJ2-2; TRBD2 matches 9 bases in the middle. This clonotype was sampled from a man between 40 and 49 years old in good health and CMV-seropositive. The specimen was PBMCs. The CDR3 region: CASSFFGLRGGGTGELFF. The nucleotide sequence is given as TGTGCCAGCAGCTTTTTCGGCCTGCGGGGGGGCGGCACCGGGGAGCTGTTTTTT.